Below, 23 T cell receptor beta chains from the same sample are listed, as sequenced in a study of blood T cell repertoires in COVID-19. TCRdb keeps only in-frame clones here, not all; method: immunoSEQ multiplex PCR. The table includes approximately 70,000 clones, 88% detected once. Input material: peripheral blood. Receptors originate from a human donor in a cohort sampled during active COVID-19.

V gene TRBV6-4 combines with J gene TRBJ1-6, with D maybe TRBD1 (5 bases). Trimming pared 6 bases from V and 10 bases from J, leaving 10 bases between. The CDR3 totals 12 residues. CDR1 is MRHNA, CDR2 SNTAGT, per germline. CDR3 nucleotides: TGTGCCAGCAGCCGAACAGGATCACCCCTCCACTTT. Its protein product is CASSRTGSPLHF.

This clone was counted a single time. V usage is TRBV9 and J usage is TRBJ2-1; 9 nucleotides align to TRBD2. Germline V gene sequence: CDR1 SGDLS, CDR2 YYNGEE. With 3 bases clipped from V and 4 bases from J, the junction kept 5 bases outside the gene matches. The length of the CDR3 is 15 residues. The CDR3 spells CASSAQAGGYNEQFF. In nucleotides, the CDR3 is TGTGCCAGCAGCGCTCAAGCGGGGGGTTACAATGAGCAGTTCTTC. The full variable domain, completed using reference TRBV9 and TRBJ2-1, is DSGVTQTPKHLITATGQRVTLRCSPRSGDLSVYWYQQSLDQGLQFLIQYYNGEERAKGNILERFSAQQFPDLHSELNLSSLELGDSALYFCASSAQAGGYNEQFFGPGTRLTVL.

This sequence joins TRBV11-2 and TRBJ2-5; possibly TRBD1 for D (5 bases). CDR1 SGHAT and CDR2 FQNNGV come from the germline V gene. The CDR3 loop spans 13 amino acids. Between the trimmed V and J ends, which lost 4 bases and 1 base, there was a span of 7 bases. Written as DNA, the CDR3 is TGTGCCAGCAGCTCAGGGTCCCAAGAGACCCAGTACTTC. This encodes CASSSGSQETQYF.

This chain joins TRBV11-2 and TRBJ2-6; 8 bases fit TRBD1. The CDR3 is 17 residues long. Per the germline V gene, CDR1 is SGHAT and CDR2 is FQNNGV. The ends lost 2 bases at V and 3 bases at J; junction bases unmatched: 6. The CDR3 reads CASSLNPGGLGANVLTF. In DNA form, the CDR3 reads TGTGCCAGCAGCTTAAATCCAGGGGGCCTTGGGGCCAACGTCCTGACTTTC.

This clone was detected only once. The CDR3 DNA sequence: TGTGCCAGCAGCTTGGAGGCGGACTCCTACAATGAGCAGTTCTTC. Its translation: CASSLEADSYNEQFF. This chain joins TRBV5-4 and TRBJ2-1; no clear D gene. CDR1 and CDR2 from the germline V gene are SGHNT and YYREEE (reference sequence). This CDR3 is 15 amino acids long. V was clipped by 0 bases and J by 0 bases, with 7 bases between them.

The chain couples TRBV10-2 to TRBJ2-2, with D maybe TRBD2 (6 bases). The germline V gene encodes CDR1 WSHSY and CDR2 SAAADI. V dropped 0 bases and J dropped 4 bases, with 12 bases sitting between them. This CDR3 region has 16 residues. The CDR3 spells CASSESALGGTGELFF. CDR3 coding DNA: TGCGCCAGCAGTGAGTCTGCTTTGGGGGGCACCGGGGAGCTGTTTTTT.

As to this clone: A read error may account for a junction end that differs from germline. This chain uses TRBV7-8 with TRBJ1-4; the D gene is possibly TRBD1 (6 bases). Germline V gene data show CDR1 as SGHVS and CDR2 as FQNEAQ. The CDR3 extends over 13 amino acids. CDR3 sequence (DNA): TGTGCCAGCAGCCCGGAAGATGGACAGAACATGCTTTTT. This translates into CASSPEDGQNMLF. The full variable domain, rest sourced from reference TRBV7-8 and TRBJ1-4, is GAGVSQSPRYKVAKRGQDVALRCDPISGHVSLFWYQQALGQGPEFLTYFQNEAQLDKSGLPSDRFFAERPEGSVSTLKIQRTQQEDSAVYLCASSPEDGQNMLFGSGTQLSVL.

This clone was seen only a few times. Written as DNA, the CDR3 is TGCAGCGCGGGACAGGGGGACAATCAGCCCCAGCATTTT. Translation: CSAGQGDNQPQHF. The rearrangement joins TRBV29-1 to TRBJ1-5; 11 nucleotides agree with TRBD1. V trimming: 7 bases; J trimming: 3 bases; junction bases outside the gene matches: 2. The CDR3 spans 13 residues. CDR1 and CDR2 (germline): SQVTM, ANQGSEA. Full variable domain (remainder filled in from reference TRBV29-1 and TRBJ1-5): SAVISQKPSRDICQRGTSLTIQCQVDSQVTMMFWYRQQPGQSLTLIATANQGSEATYESGFVIDKFPISRPNLTFSTLTVSNMSPEDSSIYLCSAGQGDNQPQHFGDGTRLSIL.

The chain carries TRBV5-1 and TRBJ2-3; D is possibly TRBD1 (6 bases). Germline CDR1 is SGHRS and CDR2 is YFSETQ. The CDR3 runs 12 residues. Trimming took off 0 bases at V and 13 bases at J, with 12 bases between the two ends. The CDR3, as DNA: TGCGCCAGCAGCTTGGCCGGGACACTGAAGTATTTT. This gives the protein CASSLAGTLKYF.

This clone showed up just once. The rearrangement links TRBV7-9 to TRBJ2-5, with D possibly matching TRBD2 (5 bases). Trimming shortened V by 5 bases and J by 5 bases, and 24 bases separated the two germline ends. This CDR3 has 17 residues. From germline, CDR1 is SEHNR and CDR2 FQNEAQ (reference sequence). In DNA, the CDR3 is TGTGCCAGCAGCCCTAGGTTGCGGGTAGGCCTCGGGGAGACCCAGTACTTC. Protein sequence: CASSPRLRVGLGETQYF.

This clone was seen once. The genes are TRBV5-1 and TRBJ2-7, with D unclear. The germline V gene encodes CDR1 SGHRS and CDR2 YFSETQ. V gave up 4 bases and J gave up 2 bases, with 16 bases separating them. The CDR3 is made up of 15 amino acids. CDR3 region: CASSPLVGSTYEQYF. CDR3 sequence (DNA): TGCGCCAGCAGCCCTCTTGTCGGTAGTACCTACGAGCAGTACTTC. Based on the CDR3 plus reference TRBV5-1 and TRBJ2-7, the full variable domain is KAGVTQTPRYLIKTRGQQVTLSCSPISGHRSVSWYQQTPGQGLQFLFEYFSETQRNKGNFPGRFSGRQFSNSRSEMNVSTLELGDSALYLCASSPLVGSTYEQYFGPGTRLTVT.

The chain joins TRBV6-5 to TRBJ2-7; tentatively, D is TRBD2 (6 bases). Between the trimmed V and J ends, which lost 7 bases and 4 bases, there was a span of 17 bases. CDR1 and CDR2 from the germline V gene are MNHEY and SVGAGI. The CDR3 loop spans 14 amino acids. The CDR3 loop reads CASTPRETEYEQYF. As DNA, the CDR3 is TGTGCCAGCACCCCCCGGGAGACGGAATACGAGCAGTACTTC.

The chain links TRBV6-5 to TRBJ1-6; 7 nucleotides align to TRBD1. The CDR3 has 14 residues. Looked up from germline, CDR1 is MNHEY and CDR2 is SVGAGI. The trim removed 6 bases at V and 7 bases at J, leaving 6 bases unmatched. CDR3 amino acids: CASRSTGYNSPLHF. The CDR3 region has the DNA TGTGCCAGCAGGTCGACAGGGTACAATTCACCCCTCCACTTT.

The rearrangement uses TRBV4-1 and TRBJ2-2; possibly TRBD2 for D (6 bases). Germline V gene data show CDR1 as MGHRA and CDR2 as YSYEKL. The CDR3 totals 16 residues. Trimming took off 0 bases at V and 2 bases at J, with 10 bases between the two ends. The CDR3 here is CASSQEAGTNTGELFF. CDR3 coding DNA: TGCGCCAGCAGCCAAGAAGCAGGGACTAACACCGGGGAGCTGTTTTTT.

The chain carries TRBV6-2 or TRBV6-3 and TRBJ2-1; D is undetermined. V shed 4 bases and J shed 4 bases, with 8 bases lying between them. Per the germline V gene, CDR1 is MNHEY and CDR2 is SVGEGT. This CDR3 comprises 13 residues. CDR3 DNA: TGTGCCAGCAGTTTTGAGATATACAATGAGCAGTTCTTC. As protein: CASSFEIYNEQFF.

The chain is built from TRBV2 and TRBJ1-3; D not certain. In germline, CDR1 is SNHLY, CDR2 FYNNEI. Trimming left V 6 bases short and J 2 bases short, with 11 bases between. This CDR3 is built from 14 residues. Here the CDR3 reads CASSFSGTGNTIYF. In DNA form, the CDR3 reads TGTGCCAGCAGCTTCTCCGGGACTGGAAACACCATATATTTT.

This clone is medium-sized (0.01 to 0.1%) in the sample. The J gene is TRBJ2-1, the V gene TRBV7-9; 7 bases align to TRBD2. Unmatched junction bases numbered 12, after V lost 5 bases and J lost 8 bases. There are 15 residues in the CDR3. Germline values: CDR1 SEHNR, CDR2 FQNEAQ (reference sequence). This CDR3 is CASSTTIAGDDEQFF. CDR3 DNA: TGTGCCAGCAGCACCACGATTGCGGGAGACGATGAGCAGTTCTTC. Together with reference TRBV7-9 and TRBJ2-1, the CDR3 gives the full variable domain: DTGVSQNPRHKITKRGQNVTFRCDPISEHNRLYWYRQTLGQGPEFLTYFQNEAQLEKSRLLSDRFSAERPKGSFSTLEIQRTEQGDSAMYLCASSTTIAGDDEQFFGPGTRLTVL.

This chain joins TRBV7-8 and TRBJ2-2, with a possible D match to TRBD1 (6 bases). The CDR3 spans 13 residues. Trimming left V 8 bases short and J 0 bases short, with 7 bases between. Germline V gene lookup returns CDR1 SGHVS and CDR2 FQNEAQ. CDR3 amino acids: CASGGANTGELFF. The CDR3 region has the DNA TGTGCCAGCGGGGGCGCGAACACCGGGGAGCTGTTTTTT.

Note on this clone: At one end the junction does not follow the germline gene, possibly because of a read error. V is TRBV28 and J is TRBJ2-7, with no clear D. Germline values: CDR1 MDHEN, CDR2 SYDVKM. The CDR3 runs to 12 residues. The CDR3 sequence: CASSTTRDFGSF. The CDR3 DNA reads TGTGCCAGCAGTACTACCCGTGACTTCGGGTCCTTC.

The V gene is TRBV11-2, the J gene TRBJ2-7, with 7 bases matching TRBD1. With V trimmed by 5 bases and J by 3 bases, 10 bases remained unmatched. The CDR3 contains 15 residues. CDR1 is SGHAT and CDR2 is FQNNGV in the germline V gene. The CDR3 loop is CASSGWATGDYEQYF. The CDR3 DNA sequence: TGTGCCAGCAGCGGGTGGGCCACAGGGGACTACGAGCAGTACTTC.

The chain carries TRBV5-1 and TRBJ1-4, with a weak D call TRBD1 (5 bases). CDR3 length: 13 amino acids. The V gene lost 5 bases and the J gene lost 3 bases, with 8 bases spanning the gap. Germline V lookup: CDR1 SGHRS, CDR2 YFSETQ. This chain's CDR3 is CASRPGANEKLFF. The CDR3, as DNA: TGCGCCAGCAGACCGGGGGCTAATGAAAAACTGTTTTTT. Filled out from reference TRBV5-1 and TRBJ1-4, the complete variable domain reads KAGVTQTPRYLIKTRGQQVTLSCSPISGHRSVSWYQQTPGQGLQFLFEYFSETQRNKGNFPGRFSGRQFSNSRSEMNVSTLELGDSALYLCASRPGANEKLFFGSGTQLSVL.

The chain's CDR3 is CASSLPGGKAFF. In nucleotides, the CDR3 is TGTGCCAGCAGCTTACCGGGGGGTAAAGCTTTCTTT. The chain uses TRBV7-8 and TRBJ1-1; D may be TRBD1 (5 bases). With 2 bases removed from V and 9 bases from J, the gap between germline ends came to 10 bases. This CDR3 spans 12 amino acids. Germline V gives CDR1 SGHVS, CDR2 FQNEAQ. Filled out from reference TRBV7-8 and TRBJ1-1, the complete variable domain reads GAGVSQSPRYKVAKRGQDVALRCDPISGHVSLFWYQQALGQGPEFLTYFQNEAQLDKSGLPSDRFFAERPEGSVSTLKIQRTQQEDSAVYLCASSLPGGKAFFGQGTRLTVV.

The chain is built from TRBV6-4 and TRBJ2-3; 11 positions match TRBD2. The ends lost 3 bases at V and 4 bases at J; junction bases unmatched: 3. Germline CDR1 and CDR2: MRHNA and SNTAGT. CDR3 length: 15 amino acids. DNA for the CDR3: TGTGCCAGCAGTGATAGCGGGGGGGCCGCAGATACGCAGTATTTT. This encodes CASSDSGGAADTQYF.